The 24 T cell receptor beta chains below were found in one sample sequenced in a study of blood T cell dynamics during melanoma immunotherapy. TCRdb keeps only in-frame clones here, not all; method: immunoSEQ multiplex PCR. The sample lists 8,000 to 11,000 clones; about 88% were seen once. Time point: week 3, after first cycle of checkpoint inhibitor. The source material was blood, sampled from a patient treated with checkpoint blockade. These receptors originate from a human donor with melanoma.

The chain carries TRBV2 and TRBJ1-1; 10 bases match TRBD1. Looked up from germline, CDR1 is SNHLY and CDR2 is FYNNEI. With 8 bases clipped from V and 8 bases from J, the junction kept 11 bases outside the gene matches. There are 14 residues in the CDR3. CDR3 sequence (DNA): TGTGCCAGCGTAGGGGACAGGGGACAAATGGAAGCTTTCTTT. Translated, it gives CASVGDRGQMEAFF.

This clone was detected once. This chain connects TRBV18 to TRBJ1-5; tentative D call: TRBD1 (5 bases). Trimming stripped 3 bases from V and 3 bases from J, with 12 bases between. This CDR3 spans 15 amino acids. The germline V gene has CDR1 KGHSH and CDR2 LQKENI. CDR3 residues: CASSPGTDPNQPQHF. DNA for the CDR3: TGTGCCAGCTCACCCGGGACGGACCCCAATCAGCCCCAGCATTTT.

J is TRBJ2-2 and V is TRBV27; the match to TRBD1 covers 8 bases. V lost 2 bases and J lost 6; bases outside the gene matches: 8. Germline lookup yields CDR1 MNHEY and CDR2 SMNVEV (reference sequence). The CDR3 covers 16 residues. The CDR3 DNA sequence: TGTGCCAGCAGTTTACGACTCGGGACAGGCCCCGGGGAGCTGTTTTTT. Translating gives CASSLRLGTGPGELFF.

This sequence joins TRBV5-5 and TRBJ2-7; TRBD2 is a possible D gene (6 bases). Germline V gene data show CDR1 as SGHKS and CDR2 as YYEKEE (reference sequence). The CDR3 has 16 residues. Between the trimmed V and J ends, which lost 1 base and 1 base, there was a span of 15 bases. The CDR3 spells CASSLTGTGVSYEQYF. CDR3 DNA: TGTGCCAGCAGCTTGACCGGGACGGGGGTTTCCTACGAGCAGTACTTC.

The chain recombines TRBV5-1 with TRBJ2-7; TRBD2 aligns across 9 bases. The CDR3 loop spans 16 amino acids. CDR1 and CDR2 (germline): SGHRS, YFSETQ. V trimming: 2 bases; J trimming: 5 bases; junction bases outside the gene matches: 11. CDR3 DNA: TGCGCCAGCAGCTTCTATAGCGGGAGCGAGCCCCACGAGCAGTACTTC. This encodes CASSFYSGSEPHEQYF.

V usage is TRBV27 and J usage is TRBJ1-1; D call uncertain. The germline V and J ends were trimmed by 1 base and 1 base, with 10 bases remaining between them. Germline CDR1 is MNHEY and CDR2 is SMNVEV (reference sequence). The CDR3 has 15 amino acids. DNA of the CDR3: TGTGCCAGCAGTTTATATTTTAGGCCGAACACTGAAGCTTTCTTT. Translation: CASSLYFRPNTEAFF.

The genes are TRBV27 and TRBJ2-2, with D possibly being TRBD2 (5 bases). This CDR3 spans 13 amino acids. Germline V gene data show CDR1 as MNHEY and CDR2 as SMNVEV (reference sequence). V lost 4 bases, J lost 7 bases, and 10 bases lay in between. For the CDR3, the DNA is TGTGCCAGCAGTTGGGAGATTGGCGGGGAGCTGTTTTTT. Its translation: CASSWEIGGELFF.

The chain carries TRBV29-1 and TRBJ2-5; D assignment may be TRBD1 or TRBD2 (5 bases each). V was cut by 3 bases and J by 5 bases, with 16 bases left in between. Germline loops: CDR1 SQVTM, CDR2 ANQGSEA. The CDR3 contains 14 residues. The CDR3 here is CSVERGSVWETQYF. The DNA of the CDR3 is TGCAGCGTTGAGAGGGGTTCGGTTTGGGAGACCCAGTACTTC.

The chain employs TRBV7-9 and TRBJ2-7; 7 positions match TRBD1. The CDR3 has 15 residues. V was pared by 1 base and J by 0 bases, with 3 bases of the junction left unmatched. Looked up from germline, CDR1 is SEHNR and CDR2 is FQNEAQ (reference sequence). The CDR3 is CASSLGQGVSYEQYF. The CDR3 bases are TGTGCCAGCAGCTTAGGGCAGGGGGTCTCCTACGAGCAGTACTTC.

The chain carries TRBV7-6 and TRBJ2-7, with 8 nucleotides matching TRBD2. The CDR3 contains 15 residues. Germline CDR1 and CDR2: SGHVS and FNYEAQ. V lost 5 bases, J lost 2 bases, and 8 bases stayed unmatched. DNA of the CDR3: TGTGCCAGCAGCGCCACATCGGGGGGGACCTACGAGCAGTACTTC. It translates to CASSATSGGTYEQYF.

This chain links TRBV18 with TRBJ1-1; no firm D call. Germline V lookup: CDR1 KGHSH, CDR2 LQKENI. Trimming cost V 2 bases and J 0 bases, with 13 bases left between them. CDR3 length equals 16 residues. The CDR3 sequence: CASSPKRVLMNTEAFF. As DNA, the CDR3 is TGTGCCAGCTCACCAAAGCGCGTCCTCATGAACACTGAAGCTTTCTTT.

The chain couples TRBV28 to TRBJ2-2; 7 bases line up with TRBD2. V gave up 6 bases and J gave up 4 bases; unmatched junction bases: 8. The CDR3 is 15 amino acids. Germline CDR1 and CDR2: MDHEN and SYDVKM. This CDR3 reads CASSPGGRGTGELFF. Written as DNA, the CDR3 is TGTGCCAGCAGCCCGGGGGGTAGAGGCACCGGGGAGCTGTTTTTT.

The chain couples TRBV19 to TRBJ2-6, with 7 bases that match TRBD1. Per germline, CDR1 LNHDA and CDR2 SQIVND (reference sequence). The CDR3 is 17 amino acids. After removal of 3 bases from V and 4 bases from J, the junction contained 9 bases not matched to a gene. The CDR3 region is CASSIQHTGAGANVLTF. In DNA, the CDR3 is TGTGCCAGTAGTATCCAACACACAGGGGCAGGGGCCAACGTCCTGACTTTC. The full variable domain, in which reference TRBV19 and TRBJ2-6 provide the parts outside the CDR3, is DGGITQSPKYLFRKEGQNVTLSCEQNLNHDAMYWYRQDPGQGLRLIYYSQIVNDFQKGDIAEGYSVSREKKESFPLTVTSAQKNPTAFYLCASSIQHTGAGANVLTFGAGSRLTVL.

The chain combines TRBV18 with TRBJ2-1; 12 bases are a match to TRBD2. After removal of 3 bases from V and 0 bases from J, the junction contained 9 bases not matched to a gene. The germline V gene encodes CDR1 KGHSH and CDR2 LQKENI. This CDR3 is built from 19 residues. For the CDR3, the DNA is TGTGCCAGCTCACCGCGGGGGACTAGCGGGCTCCGCTCCTACAATGAGCAGTTCTTC. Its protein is CASSPRGTSGLRSYNEQFF.

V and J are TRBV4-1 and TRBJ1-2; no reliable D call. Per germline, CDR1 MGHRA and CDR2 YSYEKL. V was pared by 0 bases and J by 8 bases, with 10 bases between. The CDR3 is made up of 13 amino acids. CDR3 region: CASSQEGRQGYTF. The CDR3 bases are TGCGCCAGCAGCCAAGAGGGTCGGCAGGGCTACACCTTC.

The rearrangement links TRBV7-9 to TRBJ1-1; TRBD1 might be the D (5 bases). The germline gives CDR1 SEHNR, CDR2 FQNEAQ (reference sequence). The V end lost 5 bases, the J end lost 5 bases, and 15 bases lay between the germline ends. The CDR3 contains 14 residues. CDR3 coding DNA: TGTGCCAGCAGCGGATGGGGGGGAAGGACTGAAGCTTTCTTT. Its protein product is CASSGWGGRTEAFF. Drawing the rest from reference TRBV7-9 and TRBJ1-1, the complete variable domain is DTGVSQNPRHKITKRGQNVTFRCDPISEHNRLYWYRQTLGQGPEFLTYFQNEAQLEKSRLLSDRFSAERPKGSFSTLEIQRTEQGDSAMYLCASSGWGGRTEAFFGQGTRLTVV.

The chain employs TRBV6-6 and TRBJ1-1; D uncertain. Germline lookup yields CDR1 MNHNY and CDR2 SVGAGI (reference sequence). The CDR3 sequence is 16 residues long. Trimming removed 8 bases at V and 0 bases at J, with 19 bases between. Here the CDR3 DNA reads TGTGCCAGCCGCTCGACAAAAGGGCAAGTGAACACTGAAGCTTTCTTT. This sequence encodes CASRSTKGQVNTEAFF.

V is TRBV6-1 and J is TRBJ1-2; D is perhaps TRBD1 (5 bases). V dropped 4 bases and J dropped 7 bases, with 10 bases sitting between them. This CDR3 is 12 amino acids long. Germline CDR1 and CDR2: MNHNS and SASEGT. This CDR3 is CASSGQGIGYTF. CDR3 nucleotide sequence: TGTGCCAGCAGTGGTCAGGGAATTGGCTACACCTTC.

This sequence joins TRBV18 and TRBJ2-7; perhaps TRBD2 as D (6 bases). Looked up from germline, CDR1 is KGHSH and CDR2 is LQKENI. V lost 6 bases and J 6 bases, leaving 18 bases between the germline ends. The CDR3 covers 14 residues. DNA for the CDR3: TGTGCCAGCTCCGAACATGGGCAGGGAGGCGAGCAGTACTTC. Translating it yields CASSEHGQGGEQYF. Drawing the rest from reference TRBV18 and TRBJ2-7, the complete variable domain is NAGVMQNPRHLVRRRGQEARLRCSPMKGHSHVYWYRQLPEEGLKFMVYLQKENIIDESGMPKERFSAEFPKEGPSILRIQQVVRGDSAAYFCASSEHGQGGEQYFGPGTRLTVT.

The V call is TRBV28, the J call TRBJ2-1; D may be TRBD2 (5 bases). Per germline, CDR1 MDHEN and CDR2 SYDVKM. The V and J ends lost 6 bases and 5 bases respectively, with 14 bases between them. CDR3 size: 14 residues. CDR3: CASSPSGLNNEQFF. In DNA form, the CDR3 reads TGTGCCAGCAGCCCCAGCGGATTGAACAATGAGCAGTTCTTC.

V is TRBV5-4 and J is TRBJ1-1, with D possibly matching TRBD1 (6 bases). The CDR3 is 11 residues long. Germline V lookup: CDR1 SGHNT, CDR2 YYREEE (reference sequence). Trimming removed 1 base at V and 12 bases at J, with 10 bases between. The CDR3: CASSLTGKSFF. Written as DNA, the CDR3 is TGTGCCAGCAGCTTGACAGGGAAATCTTTCTTT.

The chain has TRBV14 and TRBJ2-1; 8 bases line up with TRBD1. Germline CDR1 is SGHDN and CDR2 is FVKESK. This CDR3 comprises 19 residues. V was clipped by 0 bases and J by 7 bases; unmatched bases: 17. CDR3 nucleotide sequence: TGTGCCAGCAGCCAAGATCGATCCTCGAGCAGGGGGCGAAGAAATGAGCAGTTCTTC. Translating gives CASSQDRSSSRGRRNEQFF.

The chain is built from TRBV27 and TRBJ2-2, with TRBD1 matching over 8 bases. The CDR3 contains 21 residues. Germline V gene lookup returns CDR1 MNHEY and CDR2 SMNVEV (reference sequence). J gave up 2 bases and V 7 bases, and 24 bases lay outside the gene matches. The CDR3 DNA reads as TGTGCCAGCATCCCCCTTAGAAGGACAGGGCTTAATCTGATAAACACCGGGGAGCTGTTTTTT. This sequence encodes CASIPLRRTGLNLINTGELFF.

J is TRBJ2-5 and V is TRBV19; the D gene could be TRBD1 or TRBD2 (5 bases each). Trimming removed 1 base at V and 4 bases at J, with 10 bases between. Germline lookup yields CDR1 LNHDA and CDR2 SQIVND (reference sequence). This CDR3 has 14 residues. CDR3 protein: CASSIAQGAETQYF. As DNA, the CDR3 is TGTGCCAGTAGTATAGCCCAGGGAGCAGAGACCCAGTACTTC.